The subject of this entry is one TCR beta chain. Its antigen is undetermined. CDR1 is KGHSH and CDR2 is LQKENI in the germline V gene. Unmatched junction bases numbered 16, after V lost 6 bases and J lost 6 bases. The length of the CDR3 is 19 residues. TCRdb ran MiXCR on the RT-PCR reads and lists one entry per CDR3 protein. The sample has around 540,000 distinct CDR3 sequences; roughly 10% are singletons. The sample comes from a study of response to subunit inactivated influenza vaccine. Study outcomes and limitations: The authors suggested that few new T cells are recruited per seasonal influenza vaccination.

The sequencing used PBMCs from blood, collected on the day of vaccination. This chain uses TRBV18 with TRBJ2-5, with 16 bases that match TRBD2. This receptor was identified in a man in his forties or fifties who received an inactivated influenza vaccine. CDR3 amino acids: CASSSGTSGGVLSLKTQYF. CDR3 bases: TGTGCCAGCTCGTCCGGGACTAGCGGGGGGGTACTATCGCTGAAGACCCAGTACTTC. The variable domain in full, completed from reference TRBV18 and TRBJ2-5, reads NAGVMQNPRHLVRRRGQEARLRCSPMKGHSHVYWYRQLPEEGLKFMVYLQKENIIDESGMPKERFSAEFPKEGPSILRIQQVVRGDSAAYFCASSSGTSGGVLSLKTQYFGPGTRLLVL.